A selection of T cell receptor beta chains follows, all from one sample in a study of T cells after yellow fever vaccination. TCRdb re-analysed the 5' RACE reads in MiXCR, keeping a single row per CDR3 protein. In the table there are 200,000 to 250,000 distinct CDR3 sequences, 6.5% to 8.5% of which are singletons. The sequencing here drew on CD4+ T cells sorted from PBMCs, taken 15 days after the yellow fever booster vaccination. These receptors all stem from a man aged 25 to 45 who received the YFV17D yellow fever vaccine. The CDR3 runs from the conserved cysteine through the conserved F or W. The order of the fields is V gene, D gene, J gene, clone size, CDR3 DNA, CDR3 protein. The D gene is left open where the match is weak. Clone size, where shown, is once, few, many, or a class for clones that have expanded.

v_gene: TRBV7-2
d_gene: NA
j_gene: TRBJ2-4
abundance: many
CDR3nt: TGTGCCAGCAGCTTATCCGCCTTGGCCAAAAACATTCAGTACTTC
CDR3aa: CASSLSALAKNIQYF

v_gene: TRBV7-3
d_gene: TRBD1
j_gene: TRBJ2-3
abundance: many
CDR3nt: TGTGCCAGCAGCTTAGGAGACAGGGGTCCCTATACGCAGTATTTT
CDR3aa: CASSLGDRGPYTQYF

v_gene: TRBV6-1
d_gene: TRBD2
j_gene: TRBJ2-7
abundance: once
CDR3nt: TGTGCCAGCAGCCGAAAGCGGGAAAGGTACGAGCAGTACTTC
CDR3aa: CASSRKRERYEQYF

v_gene: TRBV28
d_gene: TRBD2
j_gene: TRBJ2-3
abundance: many
CDR3nt: TGTGCCAGCAGTTTTAGTAGCGGGAGTAGGTCAGATACGCAGTATTTT
CDR3aa: CASSFSSGSRSDTQYF

v_gene: TRBV10-3
d_gene: TRBD1
j_gene: TRBJ2-1
abundance: NA
CDR3nt: TGTGCCACCTTGGACAGGGAAATCAATGAGCAGTTCTTC
CDR3aa: CATLDREINEQFF

v_gene: TRBV20-1
d_gene: TRBD1
j_gene: TRBJ2-1
abundance: few
CDR3nt: TGCAGTGCTTTCCGTGACAGGGATGTCCGGTTCTTC
CDR3aa: CSAFRDRDVRFF

v_gene: TRBV20-1
d_gene: TRBD1
j_gene: TRBJ2-7
abundance: few
CDR3nt: TGCAGTGCTAGGAACCCTGACAGGGGGTTGAACGAGCAGTACTTC
CDR3aa: CSARNPDRGLNEQYF

v_gene: TRBV7-9
d_gene: NA
j_gene: TRBJ2-1
abundance: few
CDR3nt: TGTGCCAGCAGCCCAGGGTACTACCTAAGCTCCTACAATGAGCAGTTCTTC
CDR3aa: CASSPGYYLSSYNEQFF

v_gene: TRBV7-2
d_gene: TRBD1
j_gene: TRBJ2-7
abundance: many
CDR3nt: TGTGCCAGCAGCCGGGACAGGTCCTACGAGCAGTACTTC
CDR3aa: CASSRDRSYEQYF

v_gene: TRBV20-1
d_gene: NA
j_gene: TRBJ2-5
abundance: few
CDR3nt: TGCAGTGCTAGAGATGGGCAGACCCTAGAGACCCAGTACTTC
CDR3aa: CSARDGQTLETQYF

v_gene: TRBV20-1
d_gene: TRBD1
j_gene: TRBJ1-2
abundance: many
CDR3nt: TGCAGTGCTAGAATCATACGGACAGGGGGTTTTTATGGCTACACCTTC
CDR3aa: CSARIIRTGGFYGYTF

v_gene: TRBV7-9
d_gene: NA
j_gene: TRBJ2-1
abundance: NA
CDR3nt: TGTGCCAGCAGCCCCCAAAACGGTTACAATGAGCAGTTCTTC
CDR3aa: CASSPQNGYNEQFF

v_gene: TRBV12-3/TRBV12-4
d_gene: NA
j_gene: TRBJ1-4
abundance: few
CDR3nt: TGTGCCAGCGGGGCTTGGGTAGAGGAAAAACTGTTTTTT
CDR3aa: CASGAWVEEKLFF

v_gene: TRBV20-1
d_gene: NA
j_gene: TRBJ2-7
abundance: many
CDR3nt: TGCAGTGCTAGACCGGCGGTAGGGCAGTACTTC
CDR3aa: CSARPAVGQYF

v_gene: TRBV7-9
d_gene: NA
j_gene: TRBJ2-1
abundance: few
CDR3nt: TGTGCCAGCAGCTTAGGGGGCGGGACTTGGGTCAATGAGCAGTTCTTC
CDR3aa: CASSLGGGTWVNEQFF

v_gene: TRBV4-2
d_gene: NA
j_gene: TRBJ2-4
abundance: NA
CDR3nt: TGTGCCAGCAGCCAACGGCAAGACCGCGGAGCCAAAAACATTCAGTACTTC
CDR3aa: CASSQRQDRGAKNIQYF

v_gene: TRBV4-3
d_gene: TRBD2
j_gene: TRBJ2-3
abundance: many
CDR3nt: TGCGCCAGCAGTCGAATCCAGAGCGGGGGAGGGACAGATACGCAGTATTTT
CDR3aa: CASSRIQSGGGTDTQYF

v_gene: TRBV18
d_gene: TRBD2
j_gene: TRBJ2-1
abundance: NA
CDR3nt: TGTGCCAGCTCACCACCAACTAGCGGGAGTGGGGGCACTGAGCAGTTCTTC
CDR3aa: CASSPPTSGSGGTEQFF

v_gene: TRBV10-3
d_gene: TRBD1
j_gene: TRBJ1-2
abundance: few
CDR3nt: TGTGCCATCAGTGGACTCGACAGGGGGCTGGAGGGCTACACCTTC
CDR3aa: CAISGLDRGLEGYTF

v_gene: TRBV7-8
d_gene: NA
j_gene: TRBJ2-5
abundance: many
CDR3nt: TGTGCCAGCAGCATAACAGTGAGGACCCAGTACTTC
CDR3aa: CASSITVRTQYF

v_gene: TRBV6-2/TRBV6-3
d_gene: TRBD2
j_gene: TRBJ2-3
abundance: few
CDR3nt: TGTGCCAGCAGTTACCTTCGCCTAGCGGGAGGGGACACAGATACGCAGTATTTT
CDR3aa: CASSYLRLAGGDTDTQYF

v_gene: TRBV20-1
d_gene: NA
j_gene: TRBJ2-5
abundance: many
CDR3nt: TGCAGTGTCAGAACCGGGGTTGAGACCCAGTACTTC
CDR3aa: CSVRTGVETQYF

v_gene: TRBV10-3
d_gene: TRBD2
j_gene: TRBJ2-1
abundance: few
CDR3nt: TGTGCCATCAGCCTAGCGGGAGGGAATAATGAGCAGTTCTTC
CDR3aa: CAISLAGGNNEQFF

v_gene: TRBV10-1
d_gene: NA
j_gene: TRBJ2-3
abundance: many
CDR3nt: TGCGCCAGCAGTGAGTGGGGGACCCGGCAGGGTGATACGCAGTATTTT
CDR3aa: CASSEWGTRQGDTQYF

v_gene: TRBV3-1
d_gene: NA
j_gene: TRBJ1-1
abundance: few
CDR3nt: TGTGCCAGCAGCCAAGGGGGGGGAAAAAACACTGAAGCTTTCTTT
CDR3aa: CASSQGGGKNTEAFF

v_gene: TRBV4-1
d_gene: TRBD2
j_gene: TRBJ2-2
abundance: many
CDR3nt: TGCGCCAGCAGCCAAGAAGGGTACGGGAGGAGCACCGGGGAGCTGTTTTTT
CDR3aa: CASSQEGYGRSTGELFF

v_gene: TRBV2
d_gene: TRBD1
j_gene: TRBJ2-7
abundance: few
CDR3nt: TGTGCCAGCAGTGATATGGGGACAGAGTCTCACGAGCAGTACTTC
CDR3aa: CASSDMGTESHEQYF

v_gene: TRBV15
d_gene: NA
j_gene: TRBJ2-1
abundance: few
CDR3nt: TGTGCCACCAGCAGAGATTCACAGCTCTTAGTCTTC
CDR3aa: CATSRDSQLLVF

v_gene: TRBV7-6
d_gene: NA
j_gene: TRBJ2-1
abundance: few
CDR3nt: TGTGCCAGCAGCGATAGGGGAGGCGAGCAGTTCTTC
CDR3aa: CASSDRGGEQFF

v_gene: TRBV6-1
d_gene: NA
j_gene: TRBJ2-1
abundance: NA
CDR3nt: TGTGCCAGCATTGAGAAAACGGGACCCGTGTACAATGAGCAGTTCTTC
CDR3aa: CASIEKTGPVYNEQFF

v_gene: TRBV20-1
d_gene: TRBD2
j_gene: TRBJ2-1
abundance: many
CDR3nt: TGCAGTGCTAAATCTATTAGCGGGAGCAAGAGCTCCTACAATGAGCAGTTCTTC
CDR3aa: CSAKSISGSKSSYNEQFF

v_gene: TRBV5-4
d_gene: TRBD2
j_gene: TRBJ2-5
abundance: NA
CDR3nt: TGTGCCAGCAGCCGTTCACTAGCGGCCGAAGAGACCCAGTACTTC
CDR3aa: CASSRSLAAEETQYF

v_gene: TRBV24-1
d_gene: TRBD1
j_gene: TRBJ1-2
abundance: few
CDR3nt: TGTGCCACCAGTGACCTGGTGGGGACAGTCTATGGCTACACCTTC
CDR3aa: CATSDLVGTVYGYTF

v_gene: TRBV29-1
d_gene: NA
j_gene: TRBJ2-7
abundance: many
CDR3nt: TGCAGCGTTGAAGATTGGAGGGACCACGAGCAGTACTTC
CDR3aa: CSVEDWRDHEQYF

v_gene: TRBV7-8
d_gene: NA
j_gene: TRBJ2-7
abundance: few
CDR3nt: TGTGCCAGCAGCTTAGATGGACAGTTGAGGAGCTCCTACGAGCAGTACTTC
CDR3aa: CASSLDGQLRSSYEQYF

v_gene: TRBV20-1
d_gene: NA
j_gene: TRBJ1-4
abundance: few
CDR3nt: TGCAGTGCTAGAGGAGGCCAGGGGACTGCAACTAATGAAAAACTGTTTTTT
CDR3aa: CSARGGQGTATNEKLFF

v_gene: TRBV12-3/TRBV12-4
d_gene: NA
j_gene: TRBJ1-4
abundance: once
CDR3nt: TGTGCCAGCAGTTTCGCGGCCGGGGGTAATGAAAAACTGTTTTTT
CDR3aa: CASSFAAGGNEKLFF

v_gene: TRBV7-2
d_gene: NA
j_gene: TRBJ1-1
abundance: NA
CDR3nt: TGTGCCAGCAGAAATACAGCGAACACTGAAGCTTTCTTT
CDR3aa: CASRNTANTEAFF

v_gene: TRBV5-1
d_gene: NA
j_gene: TRBJ2-5
abundance: NA
CDR3nt: TGCGCCAGCAGCCCCGAGGGATTCAAAGAGACCCAGTACTTC
CDR3aa: CASSPEGFKETQYF

v_gene: TRBV3-1
d_gene: NA
j_gene: TRBJ2-1
abundance: NA
CDR3nt: TGTGCCAGCAGCACAATACCCGGCCATGAGCAGTTCTTC
CDR3aa: CASSTIPGHEQFF

v_gene: TRBV29-1
d_gene: NA
j_gene: TRBJ2-7
abundance: many
CDR3nt: TGCAGCGTTGAAGGGCAGGGCGCTCGCGAGCAGTACTTC
CDR3aa: CSVEGQGAREQYF

v_gene: TRBV7-2
d_gene: TRBD2
j_gene: TRBJ2-3
abundance: NA
CDR3nt: TGTGCCAGCAGCATGACTAGCGGGAGCACAGATACGCAGTATTTT
CDR3aa: CASSMTSGSTDTQYF

v_gene: TRBV20-1
d_gene: NA
j_gene: TRBJ1-2
abundance: few
CDR3nt: TGCAGTGCTAGAGACGCACGGTCGGTCGGGCGTAACAGCTATGGCTACACCTTC
CDR3aa: CSARDARSVGRNSYGYTF

v_gene: TRBV28
d_gene: TRBD2
j_gene: TRBJ2-2
abundance: few
CDR3nt: TGTGCCAGCACCATAGCGGGCGTCACCGGGGAGCTGTTTTTT
CDR3aa: CASTIAGVTGELFF